This TCR beta chain was captured by sequencing in a study of blood T cell repertoires in COVID-19. Study background: T cells, B-cell-depleted T cells, or PBMCs provided the cDNA or gDNA that served as material.

CDR1 is KGHDR and CDR2 is SFDVKD in the germline V gene. After removal of 10 bases from V and 0 bases from J, the junction contained 19 bases not matched to a gene. The CDR3 covers 21 residues. Some clones are missing from TCRdb's copy, which holds only in-frame ones; the method was immunoSEQ multiplex PCR. In the table there are 150,000 to 200,000 clones, roughly four fifths of which are singletons. During active infection, Seattle patients enrolled and were then monitored through disease. The sequenced sample was peripheral blood. The origin of this receptor is a woman in her 70s with COVID-19, enrolled during active disease. This sequence joins TRBV24-1 and TRBJ2-6; 11 positions match TRBD1. The CDR3 loop is CATEVEPLDRGPFSGANVLTF. Here the CDR3 DNA reads TGTGCCACTGAGGTTGAGCCCCTGGACAGGGGGCCGTTCTCTGGGGCCAACGTCCTGACTTTC.